These 30 T cell receptor beta chains came from one sample sequenced in a study of T cell responses to AZD1222 COVID-19 vaccine. Only in-frame clones appear in the TCRdb table, and some are missing; sequencing was by immunoSEQ multiplex PCR. The sample carries over 120,000 clones, roughly nine tenths recorded once. Sequenced here: peripheral blood, sampled 28 days after the second AZD1222 dose. All receptors derive from an adult who received the AZD1222 COVID-19 vaccine.

V gene TRBV5-4 combines with J gene TRBJ1-2; TRBD1 matches at 10 bases. The ends lost 5 bases at V and 6 bases at J; junction bases unmatched: 10. The length of the CDR3 is 15 residues. Germline CDR1 SGHNT, CDR2 YYREEE (reference sequence). CDR3 coding DNA: TGTGCCAGCAGGGCGACAGGGGGCGCTTTGAATGGCTACACCTTC. It translates to CASRATGGALNGYTF. The variable domain in full, completed from reference TRBV5-4 and TRBJ1-2, reads ETGVTQSPTHLIKTRGQQVTLRCSSQSGHNTVSWYQQALGQGPQFIFQYYREEENGRGNFPPRFSGLQFPNYSSELNVNALELDDSALYLCASRATGGALNGYTFGSGTRLTVV.

The gene calls are TRBV27 and TRBJ2-7, with D unresolved. The V end was cut by 0 bases, the J end by 2 bases, with 8 bases between. Germline CDR1 MNHEY, CDR2 SMNVEV (reference sequence). The CDR3 length is 14 residues. This chain's CDR3 is CASSLSNGAYEQYF. In DNA, the CDR3 is TGTGCCAGCAGTTTATCTAACGGAGCCTACGAGCAGTACTTC.

The rearrangement links TRBV7-2 to TRBJ2-1; 11 bases map to TRBD2. With 5 bases clipped from V and 7 bases from J, the junction kept 7 bases outside the gene matches. Germline CDR1 SGHTA, CDR2 FQGNSA. This CDR3 comprises 15 residues. The CDR3 nucleotides are TGTGCCAGCAGCCCGACTAGCGGGGAGGGGAATGAGCAGTTCTTC. Its translation: CASSPTSGEGNEQFF. The whole variable domain, filled in from reference TRBV7-2 and TRBJ2-1, reads GAGVSQSPSNKVTEKGKDVELRCDPISGHTALYWYRQSLGQGLEFLIYFQGNSAPDKSGLPSDRFSAERTGGSVSTLTIQRTQQEDSAVYLCASSPTSGEGNEQFFGPGTRLTVL.

CDR3 protein: CASSLEDLDYGYTF. The CDR3 region has the DNA TGCGCCAGCAGCTTGGAGGATCTAGACTATGGCTACACCTTC. V usage is TRBV5-1 and J usage is TRBJ1-2; unclear D gene. CDR3 length: 14 residues. The V and J ends lost 0 bases and 3 bases respectively, with 9 bases between them. Germline V gives CDR1 SGHRS, CDR2 YFSETQ.

The chain recombines TRBV3-1 (or the pseudogene TRBV3-2) with TRBJ2-6, with a possible D match to TRBD2 (6 bases). The CDR3 has 15 amino acids. Trimming stripped 3 bases from V and 0 bases from J, with 6 bases between. Per germline, CDR1 LGHDT and CDR2 YNNKEL (reference sequence). CDR3 coding DNA: TGTGCCAGCAGCCACGGGAGCTCTGGGGCCAACGTCCTGACTTTC. It yields the protein CASSHGSSGANVLTF.

CDR3 in amino acids: CASSLLGGGRAIRANEQFF. The CDR3 DNA is TGTGCCAGCAGCTTATTAGGAGGCGGGAGGGCCATCAGGGCGAATGAGCAGTTCTTC. The V gene is TRBV11-2, the J gene TRBJ2-1, with 9 bases aligning to TRBD2. V lost 2 bases, J lost 7 bases, and 18 bases stayed unmatched. Germline values: CDR1 SGHAT, CDR2 FQNNGV. The CDR3 covers 19 residues.

The V call is TRBV6-2 or TRBV6-3, the J call TRBJ2-3, with D perhaps being TRBD1 or TRBD2 (5 bases each). Trimming pared 5 bases from V and 0 bases from J, leaving 9 bases between. Germline loops: CDR1 MNHEY, CDR2 SVGEGT. CDR3 length equals 14 residues. The CDR3 region is CASSGDVSTDTQYF. The DNA of the CDR3 is TGTGCCAGCAGTGGGGACGTTAGCACAGATACGCAGTATTTT.

The chain uses TRBV7-2 and TRBJ2-7; 7 nucleotides match TRBD2. V gave up 3 bases and J gave up 7 bases; unmatched junction bases: 12. The CDR3 covers 15 residues. Germline CDR1 and CDR2: SGHTA and FQGNSA. CDR3 nucleotides: TGTGCCAGCAGCTTCGTGGGAGGGCCGTTCGGGGAGCAGTACTTC. It is translated as CASSFVGGPFGEQYF.

This rearrangement joins TRBV5-1 to TRBJ1-4; D is ambiguous. The V gene lost 0 bases and the J gene lost 8 bases, with 8 bases spanning the gap. Germline CDR1 reads SGHRS; CDR2 reads YFSETQ. There are 13 residues in the CDR3. CDR3 region: CASSLGTREKLFF. CDR3 DNA sequence: TGCGCCAGCAGCTTGGGGACGAGGGAAAAACTGTTTTTT.

The genes are TRBV29-1 and TRBJ2-5; 8 bases align to TRBD2. V lost 4 bases, J lost 5 bases, and 6 bases stayed unmatched. Germline values: CDR1 SQVTM, CDR2 ANQGSEA. The CDR3 covers 13 residues. CDR3 sequence reads: CSVGRREGETQYF. The CDR3 DNA reads TGCAGCGTTGGTCGACGGGAGGGCGAGACCCAGTACTTC.

This chain joins TRBV25-1 and TRBJ2-2, with TRBD1 identical over 9 bases. CDR3 length: 15 residues. Trimming cost V 2 bases and J 3 bases; bases outside gene matches: 1. The germline V gene has CDR1 MGHDK and CDR2 SYGVNS. In DNA form, the CDR3 reads TGTGCCAGCAGTGAAGGGACAGGGCACACCGGGGAGCTGTTTTTT. Encoded protein: CASSEGTGHTGELFF. Together with reference TRBV25-1 and TRBJ2-2, the CDR3 gives the full variable domain: EADIYQTPRYLVIGTGKKITLECSQTMGHDKMYWYQQDPGMELHLIHYSYGVNSTEKGDLSSESTVSRIRTEHFPLTLESARPSHTSQYLCASSEGTGHTGELFFGEGSRLTVL.

This chain uses TRBV19 with TRBJ2-1; a weak D match, TRBD2 (7 bases). Germline loops: CDR1 LNHDA, CDR2 SQIVND (reference sequence). Trimming shortened V by 8 bases and J by 6 bases, and 14 bases separated the two germline ends. The CDR3 runs 13 residues. The chain's CDR3 is CASASGGGNEQFF. DNA of the CDR3: TGTGCCAGTGCTAGCGGAGGGGGCAATGAGCAGTTCTTC.

V is TRBV19 and J is TRBJ1-4; 9 nucleotides line up with TRBD1. J gave up 3 bases and V 10 bases, and 24 bases lay outside the gene matches. Germline V gene data show CDR1 as LNHDA and CDR2 as SQIVND (reference sequence). The CDR3 is 20 residues long. The CDR3 DNA sequence: TGTGCCACCAGTGGAGACTTCGGGACAGGGTTGATTCCGGCTAATGAAAAACTGTTTTTT. Translating it yields CATSGDFGTGLIPANEKLFF.

The V and J genes are TRBV5-4 and TRBJ2-5, with D tentatively TRBD1 or TRBD2 (5 bases each). V was trimmed by 4 bases and J by 5 bases, leaving 9 bases between them. Germline V lookup: CDR1 SGHNT, CDR2 YYREEE (reference sequence). CDR3 length: 12 residues. CDR3 amino acids: CASSGTSETQYF. In nucleotides, the CDR3 is TGTGCCAGCAGCGGGACCTCGGAGACCCAGTACTTC.

Note on this clone: The same CDR3 arises from other DNA sequences in this sample as well. The chain carries TRBV28 and TRBJ1-2; D might be TRBD1 (6 bases). The CDR3 totals 17 residues. Trimming removed 5 bases at V and 2 bases at J, with 21 bases between. The V gene's germline CDR1 is MDHEN and CDR2 SYDVKM. This CDR3 reads CASSGTFGGPLNYGYTF. The CDR3, as DNA: TGTGCCAGCAGTGGTACATTTGGGGGGCCCCTGAACTATGGCTACACCTTC.

The chain couples TRBV30 to TRBJ2-7; a weak D match, TRBD1 (6 bases). Germline V gives CDR1 GTSNPN, CDR2 SVGIG (reference sequence). Trimming removed 3 bases at V and 4 bases at J, with 19 bases between. There are 15 residues in the CDR3. The CDR3 nucleotides read TGTGCCTGGAGCGCCCCCAGGGGCTCCTTTTACGAGCAGTACTTC. It specifies CAWSAPRGSFYEQYF.

This chain uses TRBV20-1 with TRBJ2-1; 11 nucleotides align to TRBD1. Looked up from germline, CDR1 is DFQATT and CDR2 is SNEGSKA (reference sequence). The V gene end was trimmed by 3 bases and the J gene end by 9 bases; junction bases not matched to a gene: 10. The CDR3 is 15 residues long. The CDR3, as DNA: TGCAGTGCTAGTCTCGAGGACAGGGGGCGAGGTGAGCAGTTCTTC. Translation: CSASLEDRGRGEQFF.

This chain connects TRBV24-1 to TRBJ2-1; TRBD1 is a possible D gene (6 bases). CDR1 is KGHDR and CDR2 is SFDVKD in the germline V gene. The CDR3 runs 13 residues. Trimming shortened V by 9 bases and J by 7 bases, and 15 bases separated the two germline ends. CDR3 in DNA: TGTGCCACCGAAATGACAGGTAGGAATGAGCAGTTCTTC. Its protein product is CATEMTGRNEQFF.

This chain links TRBV4-3 with TRBJ2-1, with a tentative D call TRBD2 (6 bases). Germline V CDR1 and CDR2: LGHNA, YSLEER. V lost 4 bases to trimming and J lost 12 bases, with 25 bases between them. The CDR3 is made up of 16 amino acids. This CDR3 reads CASSPRDGRTTGMQFF. CDR3 bases: TGCGCCAGCAGCCCTAGGGACGGGAGAACGACGGGAATGCAGTTCTTC.

This clone was seen just once. The V and J genes are TRBV7-9 and TRBJ1-3, with 7 bases that match TRBD1. V lost 4 bases, J lost 0 bases, and 9 bases stayed unmatched. Germline assignment: CDR1 SEHNR and CDR2 FQNEAQ (reference sequence). This CDR3 has 17 amino acids. In nucleotides, the CDR3 is TGTGCCAGCAGCTCGAAGTTGGGACAGATCTCTGGAAACACCATATATTTT. This sequence encodes CASSSKLGQISGNTIYF. The entire variable domain, with the rest obtained from reference TRBV7-9 and TRBJ1-3, is as follows: DTGVSQNPRHKITKRGQNVTFRCDPISEHNRLYWYRQTLGQGPEFLTYFQNEAQLEKSRLLSDRFSAERPKGSFSTLEIQRTEQGDSAMYLCASSSKLGQISGNTIYFGEGSWLTVV.

The chain joins TRBV7-8 to TRBJ2-1; no clear D gene. The V end lost 6 bases, the J end lost 7 bases, and 22 bases lay between the germline ends. The length of the CDR3 is 16 residues. Per germline, CDR1 SGHVS and CDR2 FQNEAQ. In DNA form, the CDR3 reads TGTGCCAGCAGTTTCGGGCGGTCCCCGCCCCAAAATGAGCAGTTCTTC. Its protein is CASSFGRSPPQNEQFF.

The genes are TRBV19 and TRBJ2-1; D assignment may be TRBD1 or TRBD2 (5 bases each). In germline, CDR1 is LNHDA, CDR2 SQIVND (reference sequence). This CDR3 region has 14 residues. The V and J ends lost 4 bases and 4 bases respectively, with 11 bases between them. CDR3 in amino acids: CASSTRGAYNEQFF. CDR3 nucleotide sequence: TGTGCCAGTAGTACTAGAGGGGCGTACAATGAGCAGTTCTTC.

The V call is TRBV2, the J call TRBJ1-2; D is unclear. CDR1 and CDR2 from the germline V gene are SNHLY and FYNNEI. This CDR3 has 12 residues. V gave up 3 bases and J gave up 4 bases, with 6 bases separating them. CDR3 in amino acids: CASSEWGYGYTF. The CDR3 DNA reads TGTGCCAGCAGTGAGTGGGGCTATGGCTACACCTTC. Based on the CDR3 plus reference TRBV2 and TRBJ1-2, the full variable domain is EPEVTQTPSHQVTQMGQEVILRCVPISNHLYFYWYRQILGQKVEFLVSFYNNEISEKSEIFDDQFSVERPDGSNFTLKIRSTKLEDSAMYFCASSEWGYGYTFGSGTRLTVV.

V gene TRBV6-2 or TRBV6-3 combines with J gene TRBJ2-3, with D possibly being TRBD1 or TRBD2 (6 bases each). V was cut by 4 bases and J by 2 bases, with 13 bases left in between. The CDR3 loop spans 15 amino acids. Germline V lookup: CDR1 MNHEY, CDR2 SVGEGT. The CDR3 DNA reads TGTGCCAGCAGTTTCCCTCGGGGGCACACAGATACGCAGTATTTT. This sequence encodes CASSFPRGHTDTQYF.

The chain couples TRBV20-1 to TRBJ2-7, with 8 bases aligning to TRBD2. Germline V gene data show CDR1 as DFQATT and CDR2 as SNEGSKA (reference sequence). V lost 3 bases, J lost 0 bases, and 10 bases stayed unmatched. The CDR3 extends over 16 amino acids. The CDR3 protein is CSASNLGRAHSYEQYF. The CDR3 coding sequence is TGCAGTGCTAGTAATCTCGGGAGGGCCCACTCCTACGAGCAGTACTTC.

The chain has TRBV28 and TRBJ2-1; TRBD2 matches 9 bases. With 7 bases clipped from V and 10 bases from J, the junction kept 20 bases outside the gene matches. This CDR3 has 17 residues. The germline gives CDR1 MDHEN, CDR2 SYDVKM. The chain's CDR3 is CASTRRASGVTPQEQFF. CDR3 nucleotide sequence: TGTGCCAGCACCAGGAGGGCTAGCGGGGTGACACCACAGGAGCAGTTCTTC.

For the CDR3, the DNA is TGTGCCAGCAGTGATCGACAGGGGAGGGGTGAAAAACTGTTTTTT. Its translation is CASSDRQGRGEKLFF. The rearrangement uses TRBV6-2 or TRBV6-3 and TRBJ1-4; 8 nucleotides match TRBD1. Germline values: CDR1 MNHEY, CDR2 SVGEGT. The ends lost 5 bases at V and 7 bases at J; junction bases unmatched: 9. There are 15 residues in the CDR3.

The chain links TRBV21-1 to TRBJ2-2. TRBV21-1 counts as a pseudogene. This CDR3 region has 13 residues. The CDR3 DNA reads as TGTGCCAGCAGCAAAAAGAACACCGGGGAGCTGTTTTTT. It is translated as CASSKKNTGELFF.

The chain is built from TRBV7-9 and TRBJ1-1; 11 bases agree with TRBD1. V lost 4 bases, J lost 3 bases, and 13 bases stayed unmatched. CDR1 and CDR2 (germline): SEHNR, FQNEAQ (reference sequence). The CDR3 length is 18 residues. The DNA for the CDR3 is TGTGCCAGCAGCTCTCCCGGGACAGGGGGAGGTTTGTACACTGAAGCTTTCTTT. Translating it yields CASSSPGTGGGLYTEAFF.

CDR3 sequence: CASSQDGDRRMNTEAFF. The CDR3 bases are TGTGCCAGCAGCCAAGACGGGGACAGGAGGATGAACACTGAAGCTTTCTTT. V and J are TRBV4-2 and TRBJ1-1; the match to TRBD1 covers 8 bases. V was pared by 0 bases and J by 0 bases, with 6 bases of the junction left unmatched. The CDR3 extends over 17 amino acids. Germline V gives CDR1 LGHNA, CDR2 YNFKEQ.